Listed here is a single T cell receptor beta chain. The record originates from a study of shared clonotypes between healthy human individuals. The length of the CDR3 is 14 residues. Trimming left V 1 base short and J 2 bases short, with 8 bases between. Per germline, CDR1 PRHDT and CDR2 FYEKMQ (reference sequence). Profiled with immunoSEQ multiplex PCR; TCRdb holds only in-frame clones, not every one. The sample includes 2,500,000 or so clones, more than 85% of them seen just once. Sequenced: naive CD4+ T cells from PBMCs. Subset here: CD45RA+ positively selected. The chain uses TRBV13 and TRBJ1-2; D remains unclear. The TCR comes from a man younger than 30 in good health. Some clones in this sample may be carry-over from other donors' samples. In nucleotides, the CDR3 is TGTGCCAGCAGCTTAGCTTACTTAAACTATGGCTACACCTTC. It specifies CASSLAYLNYGYTF.